This TCR beta chain was sequenced during a study of CDR3 diversity in severe acne. CDR3 length: 14 residues. Trimming cost V 6 bases and J 6 bases, with 16 bases left between them. Germline V lookup: CDR1 SGHNT, CDR2 YENEEA. TCRdb processed the PCR reads anew with MiXCR; each CDR3 protein has one entry. The data contain under 100,000 distinct CDR3 sequences, about 48% of them singletons. The sequenced material came from blood. The clonotype was recovered from a male donor in good health, serving as a control. The chain has TRBV11-3 and TRBJ2-3, with D maybe TRBD2 (6 bases). The CDR3 nucleotides read TGTGCCAGCAGGGGGAGGAGGGATTCGGATACGCAGTATTTT. It codes for CASRGRRDSDTQYF. The whole variable domain, filled in from reference TRBV11-3 and TRBJ2-3, reads EAGVVQSPRYKIIEKKQPVAFWCNPISGHNTLYWYLQNLGQGPELLIRYENEEAVDDSQLPKDRFSAERLKGVDSTLKIQPAELGDSAVYLCASRGRRDSDTQYFGPGTRLTVL.